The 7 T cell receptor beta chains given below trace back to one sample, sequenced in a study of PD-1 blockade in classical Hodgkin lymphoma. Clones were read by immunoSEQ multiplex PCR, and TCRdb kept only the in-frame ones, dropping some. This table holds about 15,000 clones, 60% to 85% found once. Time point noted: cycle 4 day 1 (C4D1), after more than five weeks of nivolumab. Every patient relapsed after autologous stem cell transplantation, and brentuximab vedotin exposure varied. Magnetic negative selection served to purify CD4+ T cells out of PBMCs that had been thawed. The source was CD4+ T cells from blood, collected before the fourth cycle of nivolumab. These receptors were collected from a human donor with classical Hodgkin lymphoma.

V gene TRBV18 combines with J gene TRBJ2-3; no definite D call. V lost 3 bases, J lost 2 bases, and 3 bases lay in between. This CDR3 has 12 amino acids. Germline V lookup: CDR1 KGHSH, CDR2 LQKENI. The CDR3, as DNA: TGTGCCAGCTCACCTAACACAGATACGCAGTATTTT. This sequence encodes CASSPNTDTQYF.

In DNA form, the CDR3 reads TGTGCCAGCAGCCTCCACAGGGCTGGAAACACCATATATTTT. Its protein is CASSLHRAGNTIYF. The chain recombines TRBV6-5 with TRBJ1-3, with a possible D match to TRBD1 (6 bases). Germline-derived CDR1 and CDR2 are MNHEY and SVGAGI. V lost 6 bases and J lost 2, with 11 bases in between. The CDR3 length is 14 residues.

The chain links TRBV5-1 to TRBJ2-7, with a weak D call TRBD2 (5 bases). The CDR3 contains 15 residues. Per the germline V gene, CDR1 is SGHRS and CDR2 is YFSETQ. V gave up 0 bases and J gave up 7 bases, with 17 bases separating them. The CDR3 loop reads CASSLVERVAYEQYF. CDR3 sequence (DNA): TGCGCCAGCAGCTTGGTGGAGAGGGTGGCGTATGAGCAGTACTTC.

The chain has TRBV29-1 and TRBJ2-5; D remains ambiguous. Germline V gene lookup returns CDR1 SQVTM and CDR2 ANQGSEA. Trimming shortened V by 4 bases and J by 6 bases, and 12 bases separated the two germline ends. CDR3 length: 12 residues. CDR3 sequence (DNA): TGCAGCGTTGTAGCAGGCGGACAGACCCAGTACTTC. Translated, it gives CSVVAGGQTQYF. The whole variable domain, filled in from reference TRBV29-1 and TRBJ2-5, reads SAVISQKPSRDICQRGTSLTIQCQVDSQVTMMFWYRQQPGQSLTLIATANQGSEATYESGFVIDKFPISRPNLTFSTLTVSNMSPEDSSIYLCSVVAGGQTQYFGPGTRLLVL.

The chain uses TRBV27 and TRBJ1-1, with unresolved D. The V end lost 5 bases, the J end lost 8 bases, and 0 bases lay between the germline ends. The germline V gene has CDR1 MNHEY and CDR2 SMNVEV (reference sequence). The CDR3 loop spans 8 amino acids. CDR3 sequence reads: CASSEAFF. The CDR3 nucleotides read TGTGCCAGCAGTGAAGCTTTCTTT.

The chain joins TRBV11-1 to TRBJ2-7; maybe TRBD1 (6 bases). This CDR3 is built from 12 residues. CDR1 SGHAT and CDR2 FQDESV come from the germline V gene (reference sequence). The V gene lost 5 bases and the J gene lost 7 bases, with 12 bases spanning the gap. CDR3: CASSLRGREQYF. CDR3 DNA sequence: TGTGCCAGCAGCCTCAGGGGTCGGGAGCAGTACTTC.

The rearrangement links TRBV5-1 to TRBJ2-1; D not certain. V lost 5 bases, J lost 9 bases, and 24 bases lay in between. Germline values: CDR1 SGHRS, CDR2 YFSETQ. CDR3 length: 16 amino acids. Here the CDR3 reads CASRPPPLSHAGEQFF. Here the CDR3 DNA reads TGCGCCAGCAGACCCCCACCTCTTAGCCATGCAGGTGAGCAGTTCTTC.